This is a list of T cell receptor beta chains from one sample in a study of blood T cell repertoires in COVID-19. TCRdb's table, derived via immunoSEQ multiplex PCR, lists solely in-frame clones and lacks some. The sample contains about 310,000 clones, more than 75% of which appear only once. The sequenced sample consisted of peripheral blood. The receptors shown here come from a man aged 50-60 years with active or convalescent COVID-19. Each CDR3 is given with its conserved first and last residue. D genes are given only for firm matches. Some rows have no size entry. The others give once, few or many, or a class for an expanded clone.

clone_size: NA; j_call: TRBJ1-2; d_call: NA; v_call: TRBV5-1; cdr3_aa: CASSLGGQANYGYTF; cdr3_nt: TGCGCCAGCAGCTTGGGTGGGCAAGCTAACTATGGCTACACCTTC
clone_size: once; j_call: TRBJ1-3; d_call: NA; v_call: TRBV5-1; cdr3_aa: CASSQERRGAGNTIYF; cdr3_nt: TGCGCCAGCAGCCAGGAGCGGCGTGGAGCGGGAAACACCATATATTTT
clone_size: NA; j_call: TRBJ2-7; d_call: TRBD1; v_call: TRBV5-5; cdr3_aa: CASSLDRAWDEQYF; cdr3_nt: TGTGCCAGCAGCTTAGACAGGGCCTGGGACGAGCAGTACTTC
clone_size: NA; j_call: TRBJ2-1; d_call: NA; v_call: TRBV21-1; cdr3_aa: CASNQQREAYNEQFF; cdr3_nt: TGTGCCAGCAACCAACAGAGGGAGGCCTACAATGAGCAGTTCTTC
clone_size: NA; j_call: TRBJ1-1; d_call: TRBD1; v_call: TRBV11-2; cdr3_aa: CASSPGTGNTEAFF; cdr3_nt: TGTGCCAGCAGCCCGGGGACAGGGAACACTGAAGCTTTCTTT
clone_size: few; j_call: TRBJ1-6; d_call: NA; v_call: TRBV6-5; cdr3_aa: CASSYAGINSPLHF; cdr3_nt: TGTGCCAGCAGTTATGCGGGGATCAATTCACCCCTCCACTTT
clone_size: NA; j_call: TRBJ2-1; d_call: TRBD2; v_call: TRBV7-3; cdr3_aa: CASSSYSGSYYNEQFF; cdr3_nt: TGTGCCAGCAGCTCGTATAGCGGGAGCTACTACAATGAGCAGTTCTTC
clone_size: once; j_call: TRBJ1-5; d_call: NA; v_call: TRBV30; cdr3_aa: CAWSPGSNQPQHF; cdr3_nt: TGTGCCTGGAGTCCCGGGAGCAATCAGCCCCAGCATTTT
clone_size: NA; j_call: TRBJ2-3; d_call: TRBD1; v_call: TRBV24-1; cdr3_aa: CATSDADRVGDTQYF; cdr3_nt: TGTGCCACCAGTGATGCGGACAGGGTAGGCGATACGCAGTATTTT
clone_size: NA; j_call: TRBJ1-4; d_call: NA; v_call: TRBV27; cdr3_aa: CASSFGGRSYFEKLFF; cdr3_nt: TGTGCCAGCAGTTTCGGAGGGCGCTCTTACTTTGAAAAACTGTTTTTT
clone_size: NA; j_call: TRBJ1-6; d_call: NA; v_call: TRBV11-2; cdr3_aa: CASSLVPGGASYNSPLHF; cdr3_nt: TGTGCCAGCAGCTTAGTGCCGGGGGGCGCCTCCTATAATTCACCCCTCCACTTT
clone_size: once; j_call: TRBJ2-3; d_call: TRBD2; v_call: TRBV4-1; cdr3_aa: CASSQGGLAGGRERRDTQYF; cdr3_nt: TGCGCCAGCAGCCAAGGGGGACTAGCGGGAGGTAGGGAGAGAAGAGATACGCAGTATTTT
clone_size: NA; j_call: TRBJ2-1; d_call: TRBD2; v_call: TRBV6-2/TRBV6-3; cdr3_aa: CASSYSISSGYNEQFF; cdr3_nt: TGTGCCAGCAGTTACTCGATCTCTAGCGGGTACAATGAGCAGTTCTTC
clone_size: NA; j_call: TRBJ1-2; d_call: NA; v_call: TRBV12-3/TRBV12-4; cdr3_aa: CASRLGGGGYTF; cdr3_nt: TGTGCCAGCAGACTGGGGGGAGGGGGCTACACCTTC
clone_size: few; j_call: TRBJ2-1; d_call: TRBD1; v_call: TRBV7-2; cdr3_aa: CASSYRGRTYNEQFF; cdr3_nt: TGTGCCAGCAGCTACAGGGGTAGAACCTACAATGAGCAGTTCTTC
clone_size: NA; j_call: TRBJ2-7; d_call: NA; v_call: TRBV7-2; cdr3_aa: CASSSVVSGEQYF; cdr3_nt: TGTGCCAGCAGCTCGGTTGTCTCGGGCGAGCAGTACTTC
clone_size: NA; j_call: TRBJ2-3; d_call: NA; v_call: TRBV5-1; cdr3_aa: CASSLEPDTQYF; cdr3_nt: TGCGCCAGCAGCTTGGAGCCAGATACGCAGTATTTT
clone_size: NA; j_call: TRBJ1-4; d_call: NA; v_call: TRBV11-2; cdr3_aa: CASSTRLRGEKLFF; cdr3_nt: TGTGCCAGCAGCACGCGACTGAGAGGTGAAAAACTGTTTTTT